This T cell receptor beta chain stems from a study of blood T cell repertoires in COVID-19. Germline lookup yields CDR1 LGHNA and CDR2 YSLEER. The V gene end was trimmed by 3 bases and the J gene end by 5 bases; junction bases not matched to a gene: 17. This CDR3 has 19 amino acids. Measured with immunoSEQ multiplex PCR; TCRdb has only the in-frame clones, and not every one. The repertoire has about 70,000 clones, around 83% of them found once; the top ten carry 4.5% to 5.5%. The material sequenced was peripheral blood. The chain carries TRBV4-3 and TRBJ1-5; TRBD1 aligns across 9 bases. The TCR sequence derives from a man older than 75 with acute or convalescent COVID-19. DNA for the CDR3: TGCGCCAGCAGCCACCGAATAAATGTTCCGGGACAGGGAGATCAGCCCCAGCATTTT. As protein: CASSHRINVPGQGDQPQHF.